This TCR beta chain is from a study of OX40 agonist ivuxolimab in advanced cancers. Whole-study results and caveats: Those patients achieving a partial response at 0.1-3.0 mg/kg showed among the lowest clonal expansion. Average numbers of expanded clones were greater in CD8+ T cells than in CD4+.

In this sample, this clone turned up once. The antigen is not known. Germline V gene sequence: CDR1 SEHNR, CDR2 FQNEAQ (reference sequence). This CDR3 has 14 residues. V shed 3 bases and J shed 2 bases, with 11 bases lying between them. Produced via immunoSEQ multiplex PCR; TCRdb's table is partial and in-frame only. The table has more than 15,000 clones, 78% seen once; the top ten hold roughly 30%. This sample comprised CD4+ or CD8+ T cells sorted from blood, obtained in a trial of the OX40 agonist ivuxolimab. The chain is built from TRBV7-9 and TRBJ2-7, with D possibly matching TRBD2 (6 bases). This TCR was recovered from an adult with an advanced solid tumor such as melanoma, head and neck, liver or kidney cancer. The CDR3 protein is CASSLIGSPYEQYF. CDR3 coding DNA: TGTGCCAGCAGCTTGATCGGGAGTCCCTACGAGCAGTACTTC.